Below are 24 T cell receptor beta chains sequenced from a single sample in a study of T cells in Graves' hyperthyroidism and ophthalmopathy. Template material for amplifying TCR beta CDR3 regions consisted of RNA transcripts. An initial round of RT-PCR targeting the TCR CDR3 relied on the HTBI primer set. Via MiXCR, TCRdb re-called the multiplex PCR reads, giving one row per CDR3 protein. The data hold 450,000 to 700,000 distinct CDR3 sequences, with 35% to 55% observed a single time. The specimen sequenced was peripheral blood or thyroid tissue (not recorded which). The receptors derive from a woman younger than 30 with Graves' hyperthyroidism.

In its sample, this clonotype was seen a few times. The CDR3 loop reads CSAKGTLRSYEQYF. In DNA, the CDR3 is TGCAGTGCCAAAGGGACTTTACGCTCCTACGAGCAGTACTTC. The genes are TRBV20-1 and TRBJ2-7; D is perhaps TRBD2 (6 bases). This CDR3 has 14 residues. Germline assignment: CDR1 DFQATT and CDR2 SNEGSKA (reference sequence). V gave up 6 bases and J gave up 0 bases, with 15 bases separating them.

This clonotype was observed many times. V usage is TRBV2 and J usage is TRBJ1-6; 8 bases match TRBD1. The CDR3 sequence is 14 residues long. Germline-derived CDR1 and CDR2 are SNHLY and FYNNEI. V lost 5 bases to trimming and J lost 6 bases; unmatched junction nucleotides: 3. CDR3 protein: CASSNQGANSPLHF. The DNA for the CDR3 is TGTGCCAGCAGTAATCAGGGGGCTAATTCACCCCTCCACTTT.

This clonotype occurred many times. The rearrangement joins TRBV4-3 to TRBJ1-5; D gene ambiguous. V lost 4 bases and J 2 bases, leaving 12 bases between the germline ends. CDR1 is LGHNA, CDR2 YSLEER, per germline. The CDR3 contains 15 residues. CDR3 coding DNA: TGCGCCAGCAGCCTGGGGAGAGCAGGCAATCAGCCCCAGCATTTT. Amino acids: CASSLGRAGNQPQHF.

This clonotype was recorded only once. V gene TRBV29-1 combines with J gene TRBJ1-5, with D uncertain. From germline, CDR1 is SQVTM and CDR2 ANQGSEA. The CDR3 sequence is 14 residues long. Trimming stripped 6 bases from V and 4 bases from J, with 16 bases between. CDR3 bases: TGCAGCGTCCTAGCGGGAGGAGGGAATCAGCCCCAGCATTTT. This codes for CSVLAGGGNQPQHF.

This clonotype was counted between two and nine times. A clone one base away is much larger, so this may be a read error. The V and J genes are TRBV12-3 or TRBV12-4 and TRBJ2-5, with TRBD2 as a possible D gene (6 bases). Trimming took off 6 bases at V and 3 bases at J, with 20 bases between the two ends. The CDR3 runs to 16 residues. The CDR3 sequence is CASRGDLLPGEETQYF. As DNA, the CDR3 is TGTGCCAGCAGAGGGGACTTACTACCTGGGGAAGAGACCCAGTACTTC.

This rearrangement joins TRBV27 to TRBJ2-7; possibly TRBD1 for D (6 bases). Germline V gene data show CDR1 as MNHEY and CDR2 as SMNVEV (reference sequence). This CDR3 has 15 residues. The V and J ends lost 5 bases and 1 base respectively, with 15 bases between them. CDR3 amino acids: CASSPGTPISYEQYF. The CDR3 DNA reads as TGTGCCAGCAGTCCAGGGACACCGATATCCTACGAGCAGTACTTC.

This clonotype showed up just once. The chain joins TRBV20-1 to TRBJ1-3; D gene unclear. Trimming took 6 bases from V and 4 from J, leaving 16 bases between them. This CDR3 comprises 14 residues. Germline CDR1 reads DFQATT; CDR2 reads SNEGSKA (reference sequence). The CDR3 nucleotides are TGCAGTGCCGGAAGGGTGACGAGCGGAAACACCATATATTTT. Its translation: CSAGRVTSGNTIYF.

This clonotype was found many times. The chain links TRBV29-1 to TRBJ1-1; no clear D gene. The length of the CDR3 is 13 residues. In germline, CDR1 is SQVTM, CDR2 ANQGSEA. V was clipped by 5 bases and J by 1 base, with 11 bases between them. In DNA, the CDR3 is TGCAGCGTTCTCGGGCCTAAGAACACTGAAGCTTTCTTT. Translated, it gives CSVLGPKNTEAFF.

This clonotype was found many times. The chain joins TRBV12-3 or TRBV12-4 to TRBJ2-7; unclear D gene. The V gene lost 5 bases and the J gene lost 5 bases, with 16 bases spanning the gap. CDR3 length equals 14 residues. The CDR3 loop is CASSPTRTVNEQYF. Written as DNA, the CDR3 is TGTGCCAGCAGTCCAACACGAACAGTGAACGAGCAGTACTTC.

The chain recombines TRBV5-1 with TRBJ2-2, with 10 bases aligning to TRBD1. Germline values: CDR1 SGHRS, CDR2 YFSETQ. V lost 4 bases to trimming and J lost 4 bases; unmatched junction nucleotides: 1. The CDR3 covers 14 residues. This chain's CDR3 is CASSRQGATGELFF. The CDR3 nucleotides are TGCGCCAGCAGCCGACAGGGGGCCACCGGGGAGCTGTTTTTT.

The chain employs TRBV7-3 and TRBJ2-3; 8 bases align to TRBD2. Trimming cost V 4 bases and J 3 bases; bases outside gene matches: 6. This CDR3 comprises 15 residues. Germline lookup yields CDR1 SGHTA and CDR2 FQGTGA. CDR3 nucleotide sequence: TGTGCCAGCAGCTCAGGCGGGGGGATAACAGATACGCAGTATTTT. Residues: CASSSGGGITDTQYF.

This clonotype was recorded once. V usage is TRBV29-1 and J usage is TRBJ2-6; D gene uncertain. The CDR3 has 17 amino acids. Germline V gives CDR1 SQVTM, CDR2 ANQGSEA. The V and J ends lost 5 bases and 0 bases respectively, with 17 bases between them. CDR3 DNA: TGCAGCGTTCCTGGGAAGATCCGCAGCTCTGGGGCCAACGTCCTGACTTTC. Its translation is CSVPGKIRSSGANVLTF.

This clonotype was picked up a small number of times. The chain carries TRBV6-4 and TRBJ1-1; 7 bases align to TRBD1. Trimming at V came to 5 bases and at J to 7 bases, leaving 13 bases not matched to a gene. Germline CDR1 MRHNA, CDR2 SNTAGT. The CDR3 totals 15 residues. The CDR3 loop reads CASSSDDRAADEAFF. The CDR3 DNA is TGTGCCAGCAGTTCCGATGACAGGGCGGCCGATGAAGCTTTCTTT.

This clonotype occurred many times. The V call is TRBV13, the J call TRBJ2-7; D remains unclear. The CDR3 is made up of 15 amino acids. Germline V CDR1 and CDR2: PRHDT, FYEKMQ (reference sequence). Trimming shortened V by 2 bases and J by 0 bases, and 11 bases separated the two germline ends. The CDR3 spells CASSLWAGSSYEQYF. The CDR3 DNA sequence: TGTGCCAGCAGCTTATGGGCAGGTAGCTCCTACGAGCAGTACTTC. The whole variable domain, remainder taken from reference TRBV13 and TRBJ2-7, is AAGVIQSPRHLIKEKRETATLKCYPIPRHDTVYWYQQGPGQDPQFLISFYEKMQSDKGSIPDRFSAQQFSDYHSELNMSSLELGDSALYFCASSLWAGSSYEQYFGPGTRLTVT.

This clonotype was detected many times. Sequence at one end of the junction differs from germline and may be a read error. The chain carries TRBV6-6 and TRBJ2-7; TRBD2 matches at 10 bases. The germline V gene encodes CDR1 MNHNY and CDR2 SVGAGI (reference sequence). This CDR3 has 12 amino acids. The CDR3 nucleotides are TGTGCCAGCAGTTACTGGACTAGCGGACTTACCTTC. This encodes CASSYWTSGLTF.

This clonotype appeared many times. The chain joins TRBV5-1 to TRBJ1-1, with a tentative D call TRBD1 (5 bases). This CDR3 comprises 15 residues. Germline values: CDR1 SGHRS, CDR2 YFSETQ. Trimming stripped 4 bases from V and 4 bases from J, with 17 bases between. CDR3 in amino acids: CASSGGTGSGTEAFF. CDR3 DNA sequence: TGCGCCAGCAGCGGGGGGACCGGTTCGGGCACTGAAGCTTTCTTT.

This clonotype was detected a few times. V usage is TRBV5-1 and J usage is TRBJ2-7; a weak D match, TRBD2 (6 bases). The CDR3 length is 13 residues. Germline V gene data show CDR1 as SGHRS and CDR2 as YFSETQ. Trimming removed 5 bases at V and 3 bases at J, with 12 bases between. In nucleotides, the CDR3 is TGCGCCAGCAGGTCTAGCGCAGACTACGAGCAGTACTTC. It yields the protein CASRSSADYEQYF.

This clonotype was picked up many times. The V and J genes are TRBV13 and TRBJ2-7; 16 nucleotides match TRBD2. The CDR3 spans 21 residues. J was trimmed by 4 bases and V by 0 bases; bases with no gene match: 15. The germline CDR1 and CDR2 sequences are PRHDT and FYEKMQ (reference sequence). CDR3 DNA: TGTGCCAGCAGCTTAGGCCTCGGGACTAGCGGGAGGGCCGGAGGGAGTTACGAGCAGTACTTC. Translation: CASSLGLGTSGRAGGSYEQYF. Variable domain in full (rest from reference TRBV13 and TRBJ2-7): AAGVIQSPRHLIKEKRETATLKCYPIPRHDTVYWYQQGPGQDPQFLISFYEKMQSDKGSIPDRFSAQQFSDYHSELNMSSLELGDSALYFCASSLGLGTSGRAGGSYEQYFGPGTRLTVT.

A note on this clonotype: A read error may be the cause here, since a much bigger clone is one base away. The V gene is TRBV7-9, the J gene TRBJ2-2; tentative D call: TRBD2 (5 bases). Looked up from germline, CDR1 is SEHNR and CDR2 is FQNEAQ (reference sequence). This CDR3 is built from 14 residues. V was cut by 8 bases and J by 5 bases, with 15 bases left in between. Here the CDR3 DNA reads TGTGCCAGCGGCCCACGGCTAGCTACCGGGGAGCTGTTTTTT. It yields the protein CASGPRLATGELFF.

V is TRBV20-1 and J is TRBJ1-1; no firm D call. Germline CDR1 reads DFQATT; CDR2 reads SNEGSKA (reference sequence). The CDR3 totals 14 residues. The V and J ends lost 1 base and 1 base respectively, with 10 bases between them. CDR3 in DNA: TGCAGTGCTAGAGGAGTAGCCGGGAACACTGAAGCTTTCTTT. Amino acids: CSARGVAGNTEAFF.

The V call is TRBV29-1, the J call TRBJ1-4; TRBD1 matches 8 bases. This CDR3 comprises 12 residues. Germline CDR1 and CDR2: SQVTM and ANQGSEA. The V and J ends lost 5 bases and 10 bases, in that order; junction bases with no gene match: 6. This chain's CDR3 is CSVRQGNGKLFF. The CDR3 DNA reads TGCAGCGTTAGACAGGGGAACGGAAAACTGTTTTTT.

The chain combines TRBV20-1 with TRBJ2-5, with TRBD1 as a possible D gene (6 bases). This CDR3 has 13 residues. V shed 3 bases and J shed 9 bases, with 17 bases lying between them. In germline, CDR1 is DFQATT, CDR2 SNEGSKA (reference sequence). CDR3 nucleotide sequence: TGCAGTGCTAGGCCACAGGGAAATCAGCCCCAGTACTTC. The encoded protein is CSARPQGNQPQYF.

CDR3 nucleotides: TGTGCCAGCAGCCAAGATTCAGGGTTTGGCGAGACCCAGTACTTC. It yields the protein CASSQDSGFGETQYF. The rearrangement uses TRBV3-1 and TRBJ2-5; D is perhaps TRBD1 (5 bases). Per the germline V gene, CDR1 is LGHDT and CDR2 is YNNKEL (reference sequence). Trimming removed 0 bases from V and 5 bases from J, with 13 bases in between. The length of the CDR3 is 15 residues.

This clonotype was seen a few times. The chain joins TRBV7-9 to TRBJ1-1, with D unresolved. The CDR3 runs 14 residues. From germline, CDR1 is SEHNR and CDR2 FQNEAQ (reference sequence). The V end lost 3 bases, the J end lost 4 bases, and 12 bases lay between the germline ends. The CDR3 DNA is TGTGCCAGCAGCTTGACTAGCGGGAGCACTGAAGCTTTCTTT. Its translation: CASSLTSGSTEAFF. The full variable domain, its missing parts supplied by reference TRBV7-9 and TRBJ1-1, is DTGVSQNPRHKITKRGQNVTFRCDPISEHNRLYWYRQTLGQGPEFLTYFQNEAQLEKSRLLSDRFSAERPKGSFSTLEIQRTEQGDSAMYLCASSLTSGSTEAFFGQGTRLTVV.